Shown below are 26 T cell receptor beta chains from a single sample sequenced in a study of patients and donors after allogeneic stem cell transplantation. Each CDR3 protein gets one entry after TCRdb re-called the RT-PCR reads with MiXCR. Of around 160,000 distinct CDR3 sequences in the sample, about 32% were seen once. The sequenced sample consisted of blood, either unsorted or a sorted T cell fraction (not recorded which). The source is a human donor who was either an allogeneic HSCT recipient or a stem cell or donor lymphocyte infusion donor (not recorded which). It is not recorded whose cells these are; they may come from a transplant donor.

The V gene is TRBV10-3, the J gene TRBJ2-7, with TRBD2 identical over 7 bases. Germline CDR1 is ENHRY and CDR2 is SYGVKD. Trimming took 2 bases from V and 0 from J; bases not matched to a gene: 4. CDR3 length: 15 residues. CDR3 in amino acids: CAISEPGGLSYEQYF. The DNA for the CDR3 is TGTGCCATCAGTGAGCCGGGAGGTCTCTCCTACGAGCAGTACTTC.

This clonotype was observed at least ten times. The V gene is TRBV7-8, the J gene TRBJ1-2, with 9 bases identical to TRBD1. Germline V gene sequence: CDR1 SGHVS, CDR2 FQNEAQ. This CDR3 is built from 15 residues. J gave up 8 bases and V 4 bases, and 11 bases lay outside the gene matches. In DNA form, the CDR3 reads TGTGCCAGCAGCTGGACCGGGACAGGGTCTATCGGCTACACCTTC. This codes for CASSWTGTGSIGYTF.

This chain uses TRBV10-3 with TRBJ1-5, with TRBD1 identical over 7 bases. Germline lookup yields CDR1 ENHRY and CDR2 SYGVKD. V lost 2 bases to trimming and J lost 7 bases; unmatched junction nucleotides: 2. The CDR3 has 13 residues. The CDR3 reads CAISETTGQPQHF. Here the CDR3 DNA reads TGTGCCATCAGTGAGACGACAGGGCAGCCCCAGCATTTT.

This chain joins TRBV5-1 and TRBJ2-3, with TRBD2 as a possible D gene (6 bases). Germline CDR1 reads SGHRS; CDR2 reads YFSETQ. V dropped 3 bases and J dropped 4 bases, with 18 bases sitting between them. The CDR3 sequence is 16 residues long. The CDR3 is CASSSPGSRVADTQYF. CDR3 sequence (DNA): TGCGCCAGCAGCTCCCCCGGGAGCCGCGTTGCAGATACGCAGTATTTT.

The rearrangement links TRBV20-1 to TRBJ2-3; D ambiguous. V lost 1 base to trimming and J lost 2 bases, with 10 bases between them. This CDR3 has 14 amino acids. The germline V gene encodes CDR1 DFQATT and CDR2 SNEGSKA (reference sequence). CDR3: CSARGTLTTDTQYF. In nucleotides, the CDR3 is TGCAGTGCTAGAGGAACCCTAACCACAGATACGCAGTATTTT.

This clonotype was seen many times. The chain employs TRBV6-5 and TRBJ1-5, with D possibly matching TRBD1 (5 bases). The length of the CDR3 is 15 residues. The germline CDR1 and CDR2 sequences are MNHEY and SVGAGI. Between the trimmed V and J ends, which lost 7 bases and 0 bases, there was a span of 13 bases. The CDR3 DNA follows: TGTGCCAGCAACCCAGGACACCTTAGCAATCAGCCCCAGCATTTT. Protein sequence: CASNPGHLSNQPQHF.

Remarks on this clonotype: No conserved phenylalanine or tryptophan ends this CDR3, so it is likely a read error. The limits of the CDR3 on the DNA are not certain, so only TCRdb's listed CDR3 is given. The CDR3 is CASSSQPLAGGLR. The chain is built from TRBV27 and TRBJ2-1; the D segment call TRBD2 is taken from the table without a DNA check. Germline V gives CDR1 MNHEY, CDR2 SMNVEV (reference sequence). The CDR3 spans 13 amino acids, including both terminal residues.

This chain links TRBV7-9 with TRBJ2-5; unclear D gene. The germline V gene has CDR1 SEHNR and CDR2 FQNEAQ (reference sequence). This CDR3 comprises 15 residues. With 1 base removed from V and 2 bases from J, the gap between germline ends came to 11 bases. As DNA, the CDR3 is TGTGCCAGCAGCTTAGAAGGGTCCTCGCAAGAGACCCAGTACTTC. Its protein is CASSLEGSSQETQYF.

The chain employs TRBV7-9 and TRBJ2-3; 8 nucleotides match TRBD1. Germline CDR1 and CDR2: SEHNR and FQNEAQ (reference sequence). CDR3 length: 15 residues. V was pared by 2 bases and J by 10 bases, with 11 bases of the junction left unmatched. CDR3 sequence: CASSLSMVGTGAQYF. CDR3 nucleotide sequence: TGTGCCAGCAGCTTATCCATGGTGGGGACAGGAGCGCAGTATTTT.

This clonotype was counted between two and nine times. The chain joins TRBV4-2 to TRBJ2-4; D gene ambiguous. The CDR3 is 15 residues long. Trimming removed 0 bases at V and 0 bases at J, with 6 bases between. Germline V gene data show CDR1 as LGHNA and CDR2 as YNFKEQ. Here the CDR3 reads CASSQDDQAKNIQYF. The CDR3 DNA is TGTGCCAGCAGCCAAGACGACCAAGCCAAAAACATTCAGTACTTC.

This clonotype was seen ten or more times. CDR3 DNA: TGTGCCAGCAGCTTAGCAAACAGGCTCACAGATACGCAGTATTTT. It specifies CASSLANRLTDTQYF. The V gene is TRBV11-2, the J gene TRBJ2-3; perhaps TRBD1 as D (5 bases). CDR3 length equals 15 residues. V shed 1 base and J shed 2 bases, with 10 bases lying between them. Germline CDR1 reads SGHAT; CDR2 reads FQNNGV.

The chain uses TRBV9 and TRBJ2-7; tentatively, D is TRBD1 or TRBD2 (5 bases each). The CDR3 is made up of 17 amino acids. Germline V gives CDR1 SGDLS, CDR2 YYNGEE. Trimming removed 4 bases at V and 2 bases at J, with 22 bases between. CDR3 in DNA: TGTGCCAGCAGCATATTTAACCGGGACGTATTCACCTACGAGCAGTACTTC. Its translation is CASSIFNRDVFTYEQYF.

The chain has TRBV20-1 and TRBJ1-6, with D maybe TRBD1 (5 bases). CDR3 length equals 15 residues. Germline lookup yields CDR1 DFQATT and CDR2 SNEGSKA (reference sequence). The ends were cut back, 0 bases at V and 8 bases at J, with 14 bases in the middle. The CDR3 loop reads CSARDGGWEYSPLHF. The CDR3 coding sequence is TGCAGTGCTAGAGATGGGGGATGGGAGTATTCACCCCTCCACTTT.

The chain is built from TRBV5-6 and TRBJ1-4; D gene unclear. The CDR3 covers 14 residues. CDR1 and CDR2 from the germline V gene are SGHDT and YYEEEE. V gave up 1 base and J gave up 5 bases, with 9 bases separating them. CDR3 coding DNA: TGTGCCAGCAGCTTGCAAGGACCGAATGAAAAACTGTTTTTT. Protein sequence: CASSLQGPNEKLFF.

As regards this clonotype: This CDR3 fails to terminate in the conserved phenylalanine or tryptophan, so it likely reflects a read error. The chain couples TRBV29-1 to TRBJ2-5; weak D call: TRBD2 (6 bases). Trimming took 6 bases from V and 7 from J, leaving 12 bases between them. Germline loops: CDR1 SQVTM, CDR2 ANQGSEA. This CDR3 has 11 residues. The CDR3 DNA sequence: TGCAGCGTGTGGAGGGAAGGGACCCAGTACGTC. Translated, it gives CSVWREGTQYV.

The sample holds a few counts of this clonotype. One junction end does not reproduce the germline sequence, and a read error may be involved. CDR3 bases: TGTGCCAGCAGCTCGAGCTCTAGCGGGAATCACTTC. It specifies CASSSSSSGNHF. V and J are TRBV7-9 and TRBJ2-7; TRBD2 aligns across 9 bases. Germline V gives CDR1 SEHNR, CDR2 FQNEAQ (reference sequence). This CDR3 spans 12 amino acids.

This clonotype was detected a few times. This chain uses TRBV20-1 with TRBJ1-4, with no clear D. The germline CDR1 and CDR2 sequences are DFQATT and SNEGSKA (reference sequence). V dropped 6 bases and J dropped 0 bases, with 11 bases sitting between them. CDR3 length: 14 amino acids. The CDR3 DNA reads TGCAGTGCCAGACCCGGGTCAACTAATGAAAAACTGTTTTTT. Its protein product is CSARPGSTNEKLFF.

In regard to this clonotype: The conserved phenylalanine or tryptophan normally closing the CDR3 is absent here, so this likely arose from a read error. The chain recombines TRBV5-6 with TRBJ2-7, with a weak D call TRBD1 (5 bases). The V gene's germline CDR1 is SGHDT and CDR2 YYEEEE. Trimming shortened V by 7 bases and J by 6 bases, and 11 bases separated the two germline ends. The CDR3 is made up of 11 amino acids. The CDR3 sequence: CASGQGGEQYI. Written as DNA, the CDR3 is TGTGCCAGCGGGCAGGGCGGCGAGCAGTACATC.

This chain uses TRBV20-1 with TRBJ1-2; D gene uncertain. There are 12 residues in the CDR3. Per the germline V gene, CDR1 is DFQATT and CDR2 is SNEGSKA (reference sequence). The V and J ends lost 5 bases and 4 bases respectively, with 11 bases between them. CDR3 amino acids: CSAPAQTYGYTF. The DNA of the CDR3 is TGCAGTGCTCCCGCACAGACCTATGGCTACACCTTC.

This clonotype was seen more than once but under ten times. This chain connects TRBV4-1 to TRBJ1-4; the D is unclear. Germline CDR1 and CDR2: MGHRA and YSYEKL. Trimming left V 0 bases short and J 6 bases short, with 20 bases between. The CDR3 has 18 amino acids. The CDR3 region has the DNA TGCGCCAGCAGCCAAGATCCCCCAGGTGGTGCTTCTGATGAAAAACTGTTTTTT. This encodes CASSQDPPGGASDEKLFF.

This clonotype was recorded a few times. The chain employs TRBV29-1 and TRBJ1-2; weak D call: TRBD1 (5 bases). The V gene's germline CDR1 is SQVTM and CDR2 ANQGSEA. Trimming took off 4 bases at V and 3 bases at J, with 15 bases between the two ends. The CDR3 length is 14 residues. CDR3 loop: CSVGSGLGHYGYTF. The CDR3 DNA reads TGCAGCGTTGGGTCAGGGCTAGGGCACTATGGCTACACCTTC.

CDR3 in DNA: TGTGCCAGCAGCCTACTGATTAGGGAGACCCAGTACTTC. Translation: CASSLLIRETQYF. The chain joins TRBV5-6 to TRBJ2-5; D not resolved. This CDR3 has 13 residues. Trimming removed 4 bases from V and 5 bases from J, with 12 bases in between. Germline V gives CDR1 SGHDT, CDR2 YYEEEE.

This clonotype turned up a few times. The genes are TRBV20-1 and TRBJ1-6; D ambiguous. This CDR3 is 13 amino acids long. Germline values: CDR1 DFQATT, CDR2 SNEGSKA (reference sequence). V lost 3 bases, J lost 10 bases, and 13 bases lay in between. The CDR3 nucleotides are TGCAGTGCTAGTTTTAGGGATCAGTCACCCCTCCACTTT. Protein product: CSASFRDQSPLHF.

This chain links TRBV20-1 with TRBJ2-1; 9 bases align to TRBD2. This CDR3 spans 14 amino acids. Germline V gene data show CDR1 as DFQATT and CDR2 as SNEGSKA (reference sequence). V lost 3 bases to trimming and J lost 4 bases; unmatched junction nucleotides: 4. The CDR3 sequence: CSARPSGDYNEQFF. The DNA of the CDR3 is TGCAGTGCTAGGCCTAGCGGGGATTACAATGAGCAGTTCTTC.

The chain carries TRBV14 and TRBJ2-1, with TRBD2 as a possible D gene (5 bases). Germline lookup yields CDR1 SGHDN and CDR2 FVKESK. This CDR3 spans 13 amino acids. Trimming took off 4 bases at V and 5 bases at J, with 9 bases between the two ends. Written as DNA, the CDR3 is TGTGCCAGCAGCCTCGGGAACCACAATGAGCAGTTCTTC. It encodes CASSLGNHNEQFF.

A few counts support this clonotype. The V gene is TRBV20-1, the J gene TRBJ1-2; D is undetermined. Per the germline V gene, CDR1 is DFQATT and CDR2 is SNEGSKA (reference sequence). V shed 6 bases and J shed 7 bases, with 24 bases lying between them. This CDR3 is built from 15 residues. CDR3 in amino acids: CSARPFSRGEGGYTF. CDR3 nucleotide sequence: TGCAGTGCCCGACCCTTTTCCCGGGGAGAGGGTGGCTACACCTTC.